One and the same sample provided the 30 T cell receptor beta chains below, sequenced in a study of cytomegalovirus exposure and HLA in healthy donors. PCR involved 60 Vbeta and 13 Jbeta primers. The data were produced by immunoSEQ multiplex PCR, yet TCRdb's version contains in-frame clones alone and is incomplete. The sample yields under 75,000 clones, about two thirds seen once. The sequencing sample was made of PBMCs. These receptor sequences come from a man aged 40-55 years in good health and CMV-seropositive.

This chain uses TRBV4-1 with TRBJ2-1; tentatively, D is TRBD2 (5 bases). In germline, CDR1 is MGHRA, CDR2 YSYEKL. V shed 1 base and J shed 4 bases, with 11 bases lying between them. This CDR3 comprises 15 residues. The CDR3 sequence: CASSQGKRNYNEQFF. As DNA, the CDR3 is TGCGCCAGCAGCCAAGGGAAGCGGAATTACAATGAGCAGTTCTTC.

This clone was found once. V gene TRBV29-1 combines with J gene TRBJ2-5, with 8 nucleotides matching TRBD2. This CDR3 contains 14 residues. Unmatched junction bases numbered 9, after V lost 4 bases and J lost 5 bases. Germline assignment: CDR1 SQVTM and CDR2 ANQGSEA. The CDR3 DNA reads as TGCAGCGTTGGCGGGAGCGGGAGACGGGAGACCCAGTACTTC. It is translated as CSVGGSGRRETQYF.

Only a few counts were recorded for this clone. A far larger clone is one base from this, pointing to a likely read error. The V gene is TRBV4-1, the J gene TRBJ1-5; a possible D gene is TRBD1 (6 bases). Germline V gene sequence: CDR1 MGHRA, CDR2 YSYEKL. CDR3 length equals 19 residues. The CDR3 sequence is CSSSQGWGGPLSSSQPQHF. Here the CDR3 DNA reads TGCTCCAGCAGCCAAGGGTGGGGGGGGCCCTTGAGTAGCAGTCAGCCCCAGCATTTT.

This clone appeared a single time. The V gene is TRBV7-8, the J gene TRBJ2-1, with a weak D call TRBD1 (6 bases). The V end lost 5 bases, the J end lost 4 bases, and 12 bases lay between the germline ends. This CDR3 spans 14 amino acids. The germline V gene encodes CDR1 SGHVS and CDR2 FQNEAQ. CDR3 in amino acids: CASSLRDTYNEQFF. CDR3 in DNA: TGTGCCAGCAGCCTCCGGGACACTTACAATGAGCAGTTCTTC.

The chain employs TRBV6-6 and TRBJ1-1; 11 nucleotides align to TRBD1. CDR1 and CDR2 (germline): MNHNY, SVGAGI (reference sequence). V lost 2 bases to trimming and J lost 8 bases; unmatched junction nucleotides: 10. The CDR3 consists of 16 residues. The CDR3 protein is CASSYHMGQGGSEAFF. Here the CDR3 DNA reads TGTGCCAGCAGTTACCATATGGGACAGGGGGGATCAGAAGCTTTCTTT.

V usage is TRBV30 and J usage is TRBJ2-4, with 8 bases that match TRBD2. CDR3 length equals 13 residues. With V trimmed by 1 base and J by 8 bases, 4 bases remained unmatched. The germline CDR1 and CDR2 sequences are GTSNPN and SVGIG (reference sequence). The chain's CDR3 is CAWSAGGNYIQYF. CDR3 in DNA: TGTGCCTGGAGTGCGGGAGGGAATTACATTCAGTACTTC.

The chain carries TRBV7-9 and TRBJ1-1; no clear D. In germline, CDR1 is SEHNR, CDR2 FQNEAQ (reference sequence). The CDR3 has 13 amino acids. V was trimmed by 0 bases and J by 6 bases, leaving 8 bases between them. The CDR3, as DNA: TGTGCCAGCAGCTTAGCGCTTACGGCTGAAGCTTTCTTT. This sequence encodes CASSLALTAEAFF.

The rearrangement joins TRBV14 to TRBJ1-4; D possibly corresponds to TRBD1 (5 bases). V was clipped by 3 bases and J by 3 bases, with 11 bases between them. CDR1 and CDR2 (germline): SGHDN, FVKESK. There are 15 residues in the CDR3. The DNA of the CDR3 is TGTGCCAGCAGCCAGCAGGGTGACCCTAATGAAAAACTGTTTTTT. This gives the protein CASSQQGDPNEKLFF. The full variable domain, rest sourced from reference TRBV14 and TRBJ1-4, is EAGVTQFPSHSVIEKGQTVTLRCDPISGHDNLYWYRRVMGKEIKFLLHFVKESKQDESGMPNNRFLAERTGGTYSTLKVQPAELEDSGVYFCASSQQGDPNEKLFFGSGTQLSVL.

The chain uses TRBV30 and TRBJ2-1; weak D call: TRBD2 (5 bases). Germline assignment: CDR1 GTSNPN and CDR2 SVGIG (reference sequence). Trimming took off 1 base at V and 7 bases at J, with 5 bases between the two ends. The CDR3 covers 11 residues. In nucleotides, the CDR3 is TGTGCCTGGAGTGGGACTAATGAGCAGTTCTTC. Its protein product is CAWSGTNEQFF. The full variable domain, completed using reference TRBV30 and TRBJ2-1, is SQTIHQWPATLVQPVGSPLSLECTVEGTSNPNLYWYRQAAGRGLQLLFYSVGIGQISSEVPQNLSASRPQDRQFILSSKKLLLSDSGFYLCAWSGTNEQFFGPGTRLTVL.

This clone has a handful of counts. This rearrangement joins TRBV7-9 to TRBJ2-1; no definite D call. Looked up from germline, CDR1 is SEHNR and CDR2 is FQNEAQ (reference sequence). The CDR3 has 10 amino acids. Trimming removed 2 bases from V and 10 bases from J, with 3 bases in between. CDR3 sequence (DNA): TGTGCCAGCAGCTTATCGGAGCAGTTCTTC. Translated, it gives CASSLSEQFF.

The chain uses TRBV6-6 and TRBJ2-1, with D possibly matching TRBD2 (6 bases). The V end was cut by 2 bases, the J end by 4 bases, with 12 bases between. CDR3 length: 15 amino acids. Germline CDR1 MNHNY, CDR2 SVGAGI (reference sequence). In nucleotides, the CDR3 is TGTGCCAGCAGTTACCAAGGTGGAGGGTACAATGAGCAGTTCTTC. This sequence encodes CASSYQGGGYNEQFF.

The chain recombines TRBV18 with TRBJ1-5; 10 bases match TRBD1. V shed 5 bases, J shed 6 bases, and the junction held 7 bases outside the gene matches. CDR1 and CDR2 from the germline V gene are KGHSH and LQKENI. The CDR3 is 15 amino acids. For the CDR3, the DNA is TGTGCCAGCTCAAAGACAGGGGGCGCGGGTCAGCCCCAGCATTTT. This codes for CASSKTGGAGQPQHF.

The chain has TRBV28 and TRBJ2-4; 10 bases align to TRBD2. V was clipped by 5 bases and J by 1 base; unmatched bases: 5. The germline CDR1 and CDR2 sequences are MDHEN and SYDVKM. This CDR3 has 16 amino acids. The CDR3 DNA follows: TGTGCCAGCAGTGTCAGCGGGAGGGCCGCCAAAAACATTCAGTACTTC. Translated, it gives CASSVSGRAAKNIQYF.

The V call is TRBV7-2, the J call TRBJ2-4; 11 positions match TRBD2. This CDR3 has 15 amino acids. Germline V lookup: CDR1 SGHTA, CDR2 FQGNSA. Trimming took 5 bases from V and 9 from J; bases not matched to a gene: 9. CDR3 nucleotide sequence: TGTGCCAGCAGCGCTCAACTAGCGGGAGACATCATTCAGTACTTC. This codes for CASSAQLAGDIIQYF.

This chain uses TRBV6-1 with TRBJ2-7; a weak D match, TRBD1 (6 bases). The V and J ends lost 5 bases and 7 bases respectively, with 9 bases between them. The length of the CDR3 is 11 residues. Germline CDR1 and CDR2: MNHNS and SASEGT. This CDR3 reads CASSQDREQYF. The CDR3 DNA is TGTGCCAGCAGTCAAGACAGGGAGCAGTACTTC.

The V call is TRBV29-1, the J call TRBJ2-1; 9 positions match TRBD2. CDR3 length: 14 residues. Per the germline V gene, CDR1 is SQVTM and CDR2 is ANQGSEA. With 3 bases clipped from V and 6 bases from J, the junction kept 6 bases outside the gene matches. The CDR3 protein is CSVEGGRVRNEQFF. The CDR3 nucleotides read TGCAGCGTTGAGGGCGGGAGGGTACGCAATGAGCAGTTCTTC.

This chain connects TRBV5-1 to TRBJ2-1; 7 bases align to TRBD2. Germline assignment: CDR1 SGHRS and CDR2 YFSETQ. The CDR3 sequence is 15 residues long. Germline trimming cut 0 bases from V and 2 bases from J; bases unmatched to any gene: 2. The CDR3 DNA sequence: TGCGCCAGCAGCTTGGCGGGGGGAGCCTACAATGAGCAGTTCTTC. It translates to CASSLAGGAYNEQFF.

V and J are TRBV11-2 and TRBJ1-1; D is perhaps TRBD1 (5 bases). The CDR3 consists of 13 residues. Trimming removed 3 bases at V and 3 bases at J, with 8 bases between. Per germline, CDR1 SGHAT and CDR2 FQNNGV. CDR3 loop: CASSFDRDTEAFF. DNA of the CDR3: TGTGCCAGCAGCTTTGACAGAGACACTGAAGCTTTCTTT.

The V call is TRBV19, the J call TRBJ2-7; TRBD1 matches 11 bases. The length of the CDR3 is 16 residues. From germline, CDR1 is LNHDA and CDR2 SQIVND (reference sequence). The junction had 8 bases not matched to a gene; V was cut back by 5 bases and J by 2 bases. The CDR3 bases are TGTGCCAGTAGTGGACAGGGGGCTCCCAACCCCTACGAGCAGTACTTC. Protein product: CASSGQGAPNPYEQYF.

This rearrangement joins TRBV14 to TRBJ1-5; D is ambiguous. The ends were cut back, 0 bases at V and 1 base at J, with 19 bases in the middle. The CDR3 is 19 amino acids. From germline, CDR1 is SGHDN and CDR2 FVKESK. CDR3 amino acids: CASSQDRQEDLSSNQPQHF. CDR3 sequence (DNA): TGTGCCAGCAGCCAAGATCGCCAGGAGGACCTGTCAAGCAATCAGCCCCAGCATTTT.

This clone showed up just a few times. The rearrangement links TRBV9 to TRBJ1-6, with TRBD1 as a possible D gene (5 bases). Germline V gene sequence: CDR1 SGDLS, CDR2 YYNGEE. CDR3 length equals 16 residues. The V gene lost 4 bases and the J gene lost 8 bases, with 19 bases spanning the gap. Here the CDR3 reads CASSPLAGFWDSPLHF. CDR3 coding DNA: TGTGCCAGCAGCCCCCTGGCAGGGTTTTGGGATTCACCCCTCCACTTT.

The gene calls are TRBV6-5 and TRBJ1-1; D uncertain. The CDR3 is 14 residues long. Germline loops: CDR1 MNHEY, CDR2 SVGAGI. V lost 2 bases, J lost 1 base, and 8 bases lay in between. CDR3 sequence (DNA): TGTGCCAGCAGTTACGTCCGGGGGAACACTGAAGCTTTCTTT. Protein product: CASSYVRGNTEAFF.

The chain uses TRBV20-1 and TRBJ2-1; D gene unclear. Germline lookup yields CDR1 DFQATT and CDR2 SNEGSKA (reference sequence). This CDR3 has 11 amino acids. Trimming removed 2 bases at V and 7 bases at J, with 6 bases between. CDR3 sequence reads: CSARQANEQFF. CDR3 DNA: TGCAGTGCTAGACAAGCAAATGAGCAGTTCTTC.

The V gene is TRBV20-1, the J gene TRBJ1-1; 7 nucleotides align to TRBD1. Germline trimming cut 6 bases from V and 10 bases from J; bases unmatched to any gene: 8. The CDR3 contains 11 residues. Germline CDR1 is DFQATT and CDR2 is SNEGSKA (reference sequence). The CDR3 sequence is CSAKTAGGAFF. The CDR3 DNA reads TGCAGTGCCAAAACCGCAGGGGGAGCTTTCTTT.

The chain employs TRBV10-3 and TRBJ2-4; D remains unclear. The V gene's germline CDR1 is ENHRY and CDR2 SYGVKD. There are 13 residues in the CDR3. The V end was cut by 4 bases, the J end by 0 bases, with 4 bases between. CDR3: CAISGQAKNIQYF. CDR3 nucleotides: TGTGCCATCAGTGGACAAGCCAAAAACATTCAGTACTTC.

The chain carries TRBV5-5 and TRBJ1-4, with 9 nucleotides matching TRBD1. V trimming: 1 base; J trimming: 5 bases; junction bases outside the gene matches: 6. The CDR3 loop spans 16 amino acids. Germline V gene lookup returns CDR1 SGHKS and CDR2 YYEKEE (reference sequence). CDR3 sequence (DNA): TGTGCCAGCAGCTTGTATCAGGGACAGGGAAATGAAAAACTGTTTTTT. Protein product: CASSLYQGQGNEKLFF.

This clone was counted once. V usage is TRBV27 and J usage is TRBJ1-2; 7 bases map to TRBD1. Germline CDR1 is MNHEY and CDR2 is SMNVEV (reference sequence). The CDR3 has 13 amino acids. The junction had 4 bases not matched to a gene; V was cut back by 5 bases and J by 4 bases. The CDR3 protein is CASSGQGGYGYTF. The CDR3 nucleotides are TGTGCCAGCAGTGGCCAGGGGGGCTATGGCTACACCTTC.

J is TRBJ2-7 and V is TRBV27, with D tentatively TRBD1 (5 bases). This CDR3 comprises 13 residues. CDR1 MNHEY and CDR2 SMNVEV come from the germline V gene (reference sequence). The V and J ends lost 2 bases and 3 bases respectively, with 8 bases between them. CDR3 sequence: CASSLTRVYEQYF. The CDR3 nucleotides are TGTGCCAGCAGTTTAACCAGGGTCTACGAGCAGTACTTC.

The chain couples TRBV10-2 to TRBJ1-6; weak D call: TRBD1 (5 bases). The CDR3 sequence is 12 residues long. Germline CDR1 WSHSY, CDR2 SAAADI. Deletions cut 6 bases from V and 9 bases from J, with 9 bases between. CDR3 residues: CASRTRASPLHF. The CDR3, as DNA: TGCGCCAGCAGGACCAGGGCTTCACCCCTCCACTTT.

The chain carries TRBV25-1 and TRBJ1-4; possible D gene TRBD1, 6 bases. Germline assignment: CDR1 MGHDK and CDR2 SYGVNS. With 1 base removed from V and 2 bases from J, the gap between germline ends came to 14 bases. This CDR3 comprises 17 residues. The CDR3 protein is CASSEFRTDFTNEKLFF. In nucleotides, the CDR3 is TGTGCCAGCAGTGAATTTCGGACAGACTTCACTAATGAAAAACTGTTTTTT.